The rows below give T cell receptor beta chains drawn from one sample of a study of shared clonotypes between healthy human individuals. Assay used: immunoSEQ multiplex PCR; TCRdb lists only in-frame clones, some missing. This sample has approximately 500,000 clones; 96% occur once, and the top ten carry approximately 0.06%. Source material: naive CD4+ T cells sorted from blood. These receptor sequences come from a woman younger than 45 in good health. Both conserved end residues are part of each CDR3.

J,V,CDR3
TRBJ2-2,TRBV28,CASTRESVNTGELFF
TRBJ2-2,TRBV6-1,CASSPSTGAPGELFF
TRBJ2-4,TRBV28,CASTGSGRSAKNIQYF
TRBJ2-2,TRBV2,CASSGLAGPTGELFF
TRBJ2-5,TRBV7-6,CASSPGTGQETQYF
TRBJ2-7,TRBV28,CASIQARRGSYEQYF
TRBJ2-7,TRBV7-9,CASSLKIAGTYLHYEQYF
TRBJ1-1,TRBV19,CASSTSGTGNTEAFF
TRBJ2-7,TRBV11-2,CASSSLSGRHYEQYF
TRBJ1-1,TRBV28,CATVYATTPEAFF
NA,TRBV29-1,CSVKGLAYEQYF
TRBJ2-7,TRBV28,CASSPSRAPSGYEQYF
TRBJ2-7,TRBV27,CASKITASGIHEQYF
TRBJ1-2,TRBV5-1,CASSSSDSPGYTF
TRBJ2-3,TRBV7-6,CASSQPDLAPQYF
TRBJ1-4,TRBV28,CASSAVGQGIDEKLFF
TRBJ2-6,TRBV28,CASNRPDRLRGANVLTF
TRBJ2-3,TRBV5-6,CASSTKTLPDTQYF
TRBJ1-1,TRBV28,CASTWRGRDTEAFF
TRBJ1-2,TRBV28,CASSSRAGAVYGYTF
TRBJ1-1,TRBV5-1,CASSLGQGELHAEAFF
TRBJ2-3,TRBV10-3,CAIRGGELTDTQYF
TRBJ2-1,TRBV11-2,CASSLKAGTSGRANEQFF
TRBJ2-5,TRBV5-1,CASSLTPGTQETQYF
TRBJ1-3,TRBV12-5,CASPPGQGKFSGNTIYF
TRBJ1-5,TRBV27,CASSLGHRNQPQHF
TRBJ2-7,TRBV15,CATSSFTEQYF
TRBJ2-7,TRBV7-9,CASRYSSGTRVRHEQYF